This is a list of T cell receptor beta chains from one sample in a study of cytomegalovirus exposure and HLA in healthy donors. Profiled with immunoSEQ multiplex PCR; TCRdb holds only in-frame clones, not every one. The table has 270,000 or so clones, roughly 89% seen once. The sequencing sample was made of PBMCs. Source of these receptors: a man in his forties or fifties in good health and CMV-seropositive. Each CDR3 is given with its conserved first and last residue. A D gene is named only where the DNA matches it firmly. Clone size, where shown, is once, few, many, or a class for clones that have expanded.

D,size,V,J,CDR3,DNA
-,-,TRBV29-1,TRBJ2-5,CSGMTGEGETQYF,TGCAGCGGTATGACAGGGGAGGGAGAGACCCAGTACTTC
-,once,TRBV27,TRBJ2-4,CASSFASTQNIQYF,TGTGCCAGCAGTTTTGCTAGTACCCAAAACATTCAGTACTTC
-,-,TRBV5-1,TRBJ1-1,CASSFSQVTEAFF,TGCGCCAGCAGCTTCTCCCAGGTAACTGAAGCTTTCTTT
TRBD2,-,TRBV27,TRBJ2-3,CASIPRTSVDTQYF,TGTGCCAGCATCCCCCGGACTAGCGTAGATACGCAGTATTTT
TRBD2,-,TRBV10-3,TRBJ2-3,CAIMGTSESTDTQYF,TGTGCCATCATGGGGACTAGCGAAAGCACAGATACGCAGTATTTT
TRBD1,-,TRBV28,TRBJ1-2,CAIGGGGQGNYGYTF,TGTGCCATCGGGGGTGGGGGACAGGGAAACTATGGCTACACCTTC
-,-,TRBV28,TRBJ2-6,CASSSLDQGAGANVLTF,TGTGCCAGCAGTTCACTCGACCAGGGCGCTGGGGCCAACGTCCTGACTTTC
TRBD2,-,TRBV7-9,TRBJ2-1,CASSVTSVSWSYNEQFF,TGTGCCAGCAGCGTGACTAGCGTGTCTTGGTCCTACAATGAGCAGTTCTTC
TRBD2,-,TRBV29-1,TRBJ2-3,CSVPASGRTDTQYF,TGCAGCGTCCCCGCTAGCGGGAGGACAGATACGCAGTATTTT
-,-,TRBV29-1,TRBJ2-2,CSAAGNTGELFF,TGCAGCGCCGCAGGGAACACCGGGGAGCTGTTTTTT
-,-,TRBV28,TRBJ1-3,CASSLEEGNTIYF,TGTGCCAGCAGTTTAGAGGAGGGAAACACCATATATTTT
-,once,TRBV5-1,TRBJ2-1,CASSADSSYNEQFF,TGCGCCAGCAGCGCGGACAGCTCCTACAATGAGCAGTTCTTC
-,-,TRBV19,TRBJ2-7,CASSPSPTGIHEQYF,TGTGCCAGTAGTCCCTCCCCCACAGGGATCCACGAGCAGTACTTC
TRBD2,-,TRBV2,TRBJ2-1,CASSPLDAGLAHNEQFF,TGTGCCAGCAGCCCACTAGACGCGGGACTAGCGCACAATGAGCAGTTCTTC
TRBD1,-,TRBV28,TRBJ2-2,CASSLLRGQGAWTGELFF,TGTGCCAGCAGTTTACTCCGGGGACAGGGGGCTTGGACCGGGGAGCTGTTTTTT
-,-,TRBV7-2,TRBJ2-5,CASSLVPTAGGETQYF,TGTGCCAGCAGCTTAGTGCCCACAGCGGGTGGAGAGACCCAGTACTTC
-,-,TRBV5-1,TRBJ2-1,CASSSTGFPDNEQFF,TGCGCCAGCAGCTCTACAGGGTTCCCCGACAATGAGCAGTTCTTC
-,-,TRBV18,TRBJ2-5,CASSPFRETQYF,TGTGCCAGCTCACCCTTCCGGGAGACCCAGTACTTC
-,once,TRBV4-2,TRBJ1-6,CASSQADFMGNSPLHF,TGTGCCAGCAGCCAAGCCGACTTCATGGGTAATTCACCCCTCCACTTT
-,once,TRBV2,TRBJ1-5,CASTWTFAQPQHF,TGTGCCAGCACCTGGACATTTGCCCAGCCCCAGCATTTT
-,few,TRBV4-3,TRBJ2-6,CASSLDISGANVLTF,TGCGCCAGCAGTTTGGACATCTCTGGGGCCAACGTCCTGACTTTC
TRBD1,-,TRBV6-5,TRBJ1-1,CASSFRGRDTEAFF,TGTGCCAGCAGTTTCAGGGGGCGAGACACTGAAGCTTTCTTT
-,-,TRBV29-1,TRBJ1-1,CSVVAPGWTEAFF,TGCAGCGTTGTCGCCCCGGGGTGGACTGAAGCTTTCTTT
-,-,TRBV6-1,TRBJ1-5,CASSDSPYSNQPQHF,TGTGCCAGCAGCGACAGTCCCTATAGCAATCAGCCCCAGCATTTT
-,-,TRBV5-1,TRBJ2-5,CASSFDSIETQYF,TGCGCCAGCAGCTTCGACAGTATAGAGACCCAGTACTTC
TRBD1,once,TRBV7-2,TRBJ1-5,CASSLAPDRGSNQPQHF,TGTGCCAGCAGCTTAGCACCGGACAGGGGAAGCAATCAGCCCCAGCATTTT
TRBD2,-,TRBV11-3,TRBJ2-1,CASSSGTSGIWGNEQFF,TGTGCCAGCAGCTCTGGGACTAGCGGGATTTGGGGCAATGAGCAGTTCTTC
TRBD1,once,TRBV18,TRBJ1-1,CASSGPNRGTEAFF,TGTGCCAGCTCAGGCCCCAACAGGGGCACTGAAGCTTTCTTT
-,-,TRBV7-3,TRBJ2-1,CASSIMSTTYNEQFF,TGTGCCAGCAGCATCATGTCGACTACCTACAATGAGCAGTTCTTC
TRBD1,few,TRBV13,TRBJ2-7,CASSNDRDEQYF,TGTGCCAGCAGCAACGACAGGGACGAGCAGTACTTC
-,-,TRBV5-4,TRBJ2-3,CASSLARGQAGDTQYF,TGTGCCAGCAGCTTGGCCCGCGGCCAGGCGGGAGATACGCAGTATTTT
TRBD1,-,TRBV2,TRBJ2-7,CASKPGQGNYEQYF,TGTGCCAGCAAACCCGGACAGGGCAATTACGAGCAGTACTTC
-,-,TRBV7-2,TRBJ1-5,CASSPPGGSAQPQHF,TGTGCCAGCAGCCCGCCGGGGGGCTCTGCTCAGCCCCAGCATTTT
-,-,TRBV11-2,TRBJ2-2,CASSVISAANTGELFF,TGTGCCAGCAGCGTCATTAGCGCAGCGAACACCGGGGAGCTGTTTTTT
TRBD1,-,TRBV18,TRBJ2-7,CASSPRQGDSKYF,TGTGCCAGCTCACCGCGACAGGGCGACTCGAAGTACTTC
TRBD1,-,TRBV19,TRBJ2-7,CASSISGQGAYEQYF,TGTGCCAGTAGTATTTCAGGGCAGGGGGCCTACGAGCAGTACTTC
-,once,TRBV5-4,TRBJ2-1,CASSPGQNNEQFF,TGTGCCAGCAGCCCAGGACAAAACAATGAGCAGTTCTTC
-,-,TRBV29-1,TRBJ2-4,CSVVGAGWAKNIQYF,TGCAGCGTTGTGGGCGCGGGATGGGCCAAAAACATTCAGTACTTC
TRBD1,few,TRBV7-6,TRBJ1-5,CASSLGQGDNQPQHF,TGTGCCAGCAGCTTAGGACAGGGCGACAATCAGCCCCAGCATTTT
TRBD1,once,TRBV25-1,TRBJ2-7,CASSARDSDLFYEQYF,TGTGCCAGCAGTGCCAGGGACAGCGATCTCTTCTACGAGCAGTACTTC
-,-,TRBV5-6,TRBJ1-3,CASSLGRTARSGNTIYF,TGTGCCAGCAGCTTGGGACGGACAGCCCGCTCTGGAAACACCATATATTTT
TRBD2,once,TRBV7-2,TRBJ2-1,CASSLTSLGLASYNEQFF,TGTGCCAGCAGCTTAACCAGTCTCGGACTAGCTTCGTACAATGAGCAGTTCTTC
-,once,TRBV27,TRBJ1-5,CASAGLAYQPQHF,TGTGCCAGCGCGGGCCTGGCTTATCAGCCCCAGCATTTT
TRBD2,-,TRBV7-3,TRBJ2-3,CASSLKGSGRDTQYF,TGTGCCAGCAGCTTGAAGGGTAGCGGGAGAGATACGCAGTATTTT
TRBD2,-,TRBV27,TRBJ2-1,CASSLWEGTNEQFF,TGTGCCAGCAGTTTATGGGAGGGGACGAATGAGCAGTTCTTC
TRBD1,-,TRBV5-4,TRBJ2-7,CASSGDREGVKNYEQYF,TGTGCCAGCAGCGGCGACAGGGAAGGGGTTAAGAACTACGAGCAGTACTTC
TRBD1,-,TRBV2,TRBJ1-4,CASRLMGQGGLVQKLFF,TGTGCCAGCAGGCTAATGGGACAGGGAGGATTGGTGCAAAAACTGTTTTTT
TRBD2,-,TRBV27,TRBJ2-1,CASSLAGGVYNEQFF,TGTGCCAGCAGCCTAGCGGGAGGGGTATACAATGAGCAGTTCTTC
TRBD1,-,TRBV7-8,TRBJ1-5,CASSPGQGTYSNQPQHF,TGTGCCAGCAGCCCGGGACAGGGGACATATAGCAATCAGCCCCAGCATTTT
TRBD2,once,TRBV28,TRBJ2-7,CASSSAGLAGANHEQYF,TGTGCCAGCAGCTCCGCGGGACTAGCGGGAGCGAACCACGAGCAGTACTTC
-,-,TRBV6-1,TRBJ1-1,CASSERAAGNTEAFF,TGTGCCAGCAGTGAAAGAGCGGCAGGGAACACTGAAGCTTTCTTT
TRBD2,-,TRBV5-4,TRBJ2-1,CASSALKGGSSYNEQFF,TGTGCCAGCAGCGCACTAAAGGGAGGGAGCTCCTACAATGAGCAGTTCTTC
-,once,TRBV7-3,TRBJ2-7,CASSLSPATTYEQYF,TGTGCCAGCAGCTTAAGTCCAGCGACTACCTACGAGCAGTACTTC
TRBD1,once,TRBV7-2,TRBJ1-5,CASSSDRGDQPQHF,TGTGCCAGCAGCTCGGACAGGGGAGATCAGCCCCAGCATTTT
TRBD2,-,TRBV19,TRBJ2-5,CARLGTSGRKETQYF,TGTGCCAGATTAGGGACTAGCGGGAGGAAAGAGACCCAGTACTTC
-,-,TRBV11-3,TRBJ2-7,CASSRRTSDEQYF,TGTGCCAGCAGCCGTCGAACTTCGGACGAGCAGTACTTC
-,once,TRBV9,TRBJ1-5,CASSGSGVSNQPQHF,TGTGCCAGCAGCGGATCAGGGGTTAGCAATCAGCCCCAGCATTTT
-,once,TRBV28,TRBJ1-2,CASSPAPITGNGYTF,TGTGCCAGCAGTCCGGCACCGATCACAGGGAATGGCTACACCTTC